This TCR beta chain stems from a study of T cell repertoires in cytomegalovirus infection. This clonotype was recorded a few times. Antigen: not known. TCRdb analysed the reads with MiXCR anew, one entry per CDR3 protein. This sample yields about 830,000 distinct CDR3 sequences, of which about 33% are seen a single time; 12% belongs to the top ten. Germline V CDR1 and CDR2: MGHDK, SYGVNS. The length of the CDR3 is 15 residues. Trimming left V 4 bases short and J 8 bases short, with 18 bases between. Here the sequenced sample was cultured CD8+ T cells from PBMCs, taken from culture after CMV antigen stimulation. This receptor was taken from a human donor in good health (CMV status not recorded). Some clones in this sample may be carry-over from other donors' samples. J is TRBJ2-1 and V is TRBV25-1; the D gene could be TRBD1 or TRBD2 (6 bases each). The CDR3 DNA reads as TGTGCCAGCAGTGTTTGGGGGGCTAGCATCGATGAGCAGTTCTTC. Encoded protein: CASSVWGASIDEQFF. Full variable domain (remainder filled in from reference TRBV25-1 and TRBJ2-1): EADIYQTPRYLVIGTGKKITLECSQTMGHDKMYWYQQDPGMELHLIHYSYGVNSTEKGDLSSESTVSRIRTEHFPLTLESARPSHTSQYLCASSVWGASIDEQFFGPGTRLTVL.